The T cell receptor beta chain described here comes from a study of monozygotic twins with cystic fibrosis. Of note for this clone: Its antigen is still unknown.

Clones were sequenced by immunoSEQ multiplex PCR, and TCRdb holds only the in-frame ones, with some missing. This sample has tens of thousands of clones, with approximately 97% found just once. Study-wide points: Monozygotic CF twins shared more identical nucleotide clonotypes than unrelated patients. J usage was most co-twin-similar in 8 of 16 pairs, V in 13.

Trimming left V 0 bases short and J 0 bases short, with 8 bases between. CDR1 LGHNA and CDR2 YNFKEQ come from the germline V gene. The CDR3 covers 16 residues. The sequenced sample was blood. The V and J genes are TRBV4-2 and TRBJ2-2; D gene unclear. This sequence was found in a girl aged 10-17 years with cystic fibrosis. The CDR3 loop reads CASSQEPGTNTGELFF. CDR3 DNA sequence: TGTGCCAGCAGCCAAGAGCCAGGAACGAACACCGGGGAGCTGTTTTTT.